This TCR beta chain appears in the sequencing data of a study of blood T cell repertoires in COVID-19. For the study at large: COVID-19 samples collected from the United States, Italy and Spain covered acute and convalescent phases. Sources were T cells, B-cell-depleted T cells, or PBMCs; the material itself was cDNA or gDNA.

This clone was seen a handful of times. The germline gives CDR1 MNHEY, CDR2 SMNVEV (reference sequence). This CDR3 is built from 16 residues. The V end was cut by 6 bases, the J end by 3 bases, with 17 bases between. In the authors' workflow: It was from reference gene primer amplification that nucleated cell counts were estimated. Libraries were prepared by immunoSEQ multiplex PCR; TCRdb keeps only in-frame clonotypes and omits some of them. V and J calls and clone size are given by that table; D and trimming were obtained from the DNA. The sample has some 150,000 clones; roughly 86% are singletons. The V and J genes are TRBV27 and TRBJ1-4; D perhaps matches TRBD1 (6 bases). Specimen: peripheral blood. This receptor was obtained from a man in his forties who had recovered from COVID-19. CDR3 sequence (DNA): TGTGCCAGCAGCGCCAACCCCCCAGGGGCTAATGAAAAACTGTTTTTT. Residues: CASSANPPGANEKLFF.